The 3 T cell receptor beta chains below were found in one sample sequenced in a study of molecular identifiers for immune sequencing clone quantification. TCRdb itself ran the PCR reads through MiXCR, one entry per CDR3 protein. The sample consists of fewer than 350,000 distinct CDR3 sequences, about 22% of them appearing once. Sequenced material: naive CD8+ T cells from blood, with Jurkat cell RNA spiked in. Sample subset: FACS-sorted CD8+CD4-CCR7+CD45RA+ naive T cells. The receptors were gathered from a human donor in good health. Some libraries in this study had Jurkat cell RNA spiked in.

The gene calls are TRBV9 and TRBJ2-2; 8 nucleotides match TRBD1. V was pared by 6 bases and J by 6 bases, with 16 bases of the junction left unmatched. The CDR3 length is 17 residues. The germline gives CDR1 SGDLS, CDR2 YYNGEE. CDR3 sequence (DNA): TGTGCCAGCAACGTTCTAGTCGGGACAGGATCACCCGGGGAGCTGTTTTTT. It translates to CASNVLVGTGSPGELFF.

This clonotype was seen repeatedly, ten times or more. This chain links TRBV4-1 with TRBJ2-1, with 8 bases that match TRBD2. Trimming at V came to 1 base and at J to 4 bases, leaving 6 bases not matched to a gene. Germline CDR1 reads MGHRA; CDR2 reads YSYEKL. The CDR3 runs to 16 residues. Here the CDR3 reads CASSQVGLAGYNEQFF. CDR3 nucleotides: TGCGCCAGCAGCCAAGTTGGCCTAGCGGGTTACAATGAGCAGTTCTTC.

This clonotype was observed many times. The chain combines TRBV5-1 with TRBJ2-4; D may match TRBD1 or TRBD2 (6 bases each). This CDR3 is built from 12 residues. The germline V gene encodes CDR1 SGHRS and CDR2 YFSETQ. The ends were cut back, 0 bases at V and 9 bases at J, with 7 bases in the middle. The CDR3 nucleotides read TGCGCCAGCAGCTTGGAGGGGGGCATTCAGTACTTC. Its translation is CASSLEGGIQYF.